This T cell receptor (beta chain) came from a study of naive and memory T cell subsets. Study-level results: Naive repertoires, especially CD8, held a few larger clonotypes, possibly memory cells re-expressing CD45RA. Over 90% of naive TCR sequences appeared only once after error correction, unlike memory subsets. Gini index rose across naive, CM, EM and EMRA in CD4 and CD8.

Trimming took 3 bases from V and 5 from J; bases not matched to a gene: 9. The CDR3 is made up of 16 amino acids. CDR1 and CDR2 from the germline V gene are MNHEY and SMNVEV (reference sequence). Comment on this clonotype: Its specificity is not known.

An equimolar mix of two oligonucleotides served as the beta constant-region primer for TRBC1 and TRBC2. Four rounds of PCR amplified the ligated cDNA using nested alpha and beta constant-region primers plus SP2. A 12-nucleotide UMI and the SP2 primer were added to the cDNA 3' end by oligonucleotide ligation. Each CDR3 protein is one row after TCRdb ran MiXCR on the UMI-ligation and nested PCR reads. The table shows roughly 100,000 distinct CDR3 sequences, with more than 12% occurring only once. The sequence came from a human donor in good health. Sequenced material: naive CD8+ T cells from blood. The V and J genes are TRBV27 and TRBJ1-5; 8 nucleotides align to TRBD1. In DNA form, the CDR3 reads TGTGCCAGCAGTTTCCCCTCGGACAGGGTGGATCAGCCCCAGCATTTT. Protein product: CASSFPSDRVDQPQHF.